One and the same sample provided the 17 T cell receptor beta chains below, sequenced in a study of T cell responses to AZD1222 COVID-19 vaccine. Clones were sequenced by immunoSEQ multiplex PCR, and TCRdb holds only the in-frame ones, with some missing. The repertoire includes over 110,000 clones, roughly 90% of them detected once, and roughly 1.7% sits in the top ten. Source: peripheral blood, taken 28 days after the second AZD1222 dose. These receptors originate from an adult who received the AZD1222 COVID-19 vaccine.

V gene TRBV19 combines with J gene TRBJ1-5; perhaps TRBD1 as D (5 bases). V was trimmed by 4 bases and J by 4 bases, leaving 11 bases between them. Per germline, CDR1 LNHDA and CDR2 SQIVND (reference sequence). The CDR3 is made up of 14 amino acids. The CDR3 spells CASSTGRLNQPQHF. The CDR3 DNA reads as TGTGCCAGTAGTACGGGACGGCTAAATCAGCCCCAGCATTTT.

The chain carries TRBV30 and TRBJ1-2, with a tentative D call TRBD1 (5 bases). The CDR3 has 14 residues. V lost 0 bases and J lost 2, with 10 bases in between. CDR1 and CDR2 from the germline V gene are GTSNPN and SVGIG (reference sequence). CDR3 sequence (DNA): TGTGCCTGGAGTGTACGTCCAGGGAACTATGGCTACACCTTC. This codes for CAWSVRPGNYGYTF.

This sequence joins TRBV2 and TRBJ1-2, with 8 bases aligning to TRBD1. CDR1 and CDR2 (germline): SNHLY, FYNNEI. V lost 7 bases and J lost 5; bases outside the gene matches: 9. The CDR3 covers 14 residues. Here the CDR3 DNA reads TGTGCCAGCACCGGATCACAGGGGGTTTATGGCTACACCTTC. Translation gives CASTGSQGVYGYTF.

The chain's CDR3 is CASSQDRTGYGYTF. As DNA, the CDR3 is TGCGCCAGCAGCCAAGATAGGACGGGGTATGGCTACACCTTC. The V gene is TRBV4-1, the J gene TRBJ1-2; D is unresolved. The CDR3 totals 14 residues. V dropped 0 bases and J dropped 5 bases, with 10 bases sitting between them. Germline V CDR1 and CDR2: MGHRA, YSYEKL.

The chain links TRBV9 to TRBJ2-7, with a possible D match to TRBD1 (6 bases). Trimming removed 3 bases at V and 3 bases at J, with 13 bases between. Germline V gene sequence: CDR1 SGDLS, CDR2 YYNGEE. This CDR3 spans 14 amino acids. The CDR3 sequence: CASSARGQIYEQYF. The CDR3 bases are TGTGCCAGCAGCGCTCGAGGACAGATCTACGAGCAGTACTTC.

V gene TRBV9 combines with J gene TRBJ2-2, with D tentatively TRBD2 (6 bases). The germline V and J ends were trimmed by 0 bases and 2 bases, with 8 bases remaining between them. Germline-derived CDR1 and CDR2 are SGDLS and YYNGEE. This CDR3 spans 15 amino acids. CDR3 nucleotides: TGTGCCAGCAGCGTAGAAGGACTAAACACCGGGGAGCTGTTTTTT. It is translated as CASSVEGLNTGELFF.

The genes are TRBV28 and TRBJ1-2, with D tentatively TRBD1 (6 bases). Germline loops: CDR1 MDHEN, CDR2 SYDVKM. The V gene lost 8 bases and the J gene lost 4 bases, with 20 bases spanning the gap. This CDR3 contains 15 residues. CDR3 DNA: TGTGCCAGCTCCTCTCGGCAGGGGAGGAGCTATGGCTACACCTTC. This encodes CASSSRQGRSYGYTF.

The genes are TRBV7-8 and TRBJ2-7; D is unclear. Trimming took 5 bases from V and 6 from J, leaving 14 bases between them. CDR3 length: 13 amino acids. Germline CDR1 is SGHVS and CDR2 is FQNEAQ. For the CDR3, the DNA is TGTGCCAGCAGCCAGGCCACGTTTGGCGAGCAGTACTTC. Translating it yields CASSQATFGEQYF.

The chain links TRBV30 to TRBJ1-6; D unresolved. The ends were cut back, 3 bases at V and 4 bases at J, with 13 bases in the middle. Germline V lookup: CDR1 GTSNPN, CDR2 SVGIG (reference sequence). The CDR3 covers 15 residues. CDR3 nucleotide sequence: TGTGCCTGGAGCGCAGGTGTCCTTTATAATTCACCCCTCCACTTT. Protein product: CAWSAGVLYNSPLHF.

In this sample, this clone turned up a few times. This rearrangement joins TRBV4-3 to TRBJ1-5, with no clear D. Germline CDR1 reads LGHNA; CDR2 reads YSLEER. The CDR3 length is 16 residues. V was shortened by 0 bases and J by 0 bases, with 9 bases between the two germline ends. CDR3: CASSQDWGFSNQPQHF. The CDR3 region has the DNA TGCGCCAGCAGCCAAGACTGGGGATTTAGCAATCAGCCCCAGCATTTT.

Points on this clone: Distinct nucleotide sequences in the sample also encode this CDR3. The CDR3 DNA reads TGTGCCAGTAGTATCTCGAGCGGGAGGTACGAGCAGTACTTC. This codes for CASSISSGRYEQYF. The chain is built from TRBV19 and TRBJ2-7; 9 bases are a match to TRBD2. CDR3 length: 14 residues. Germline values: CDR1 LNHDA, CDR2 SQIVND (reference sequence). V was pared by 3 bases and J by 4 bases, with 4 bases of the junction left unmatched.

The genes are TRBV18 and TRBJ2-7; 12 bases are a match to TRBD1. The junction had 3 bases not matched to a gene; V was cut back by 3 bases and J by 3 bases. Germline lookup yields CDR1 KGHSH and CDR2 LQKENI. CDR3 length: 15 amino acids. CDR3 coding DNA: TGTGCCAGCTCACCTGGGACAGGGGGCGTCTACGAGCAGTACGTC. Translating it yields CASSPGTGGVYEQYV.

The genes are TRBV7-9 and TRBJ1-2; maybe TRBD1 (6 bases). Trimming removed 5 bases at V and 7 bases at J, with 11 bases between. CDR1 SEHNR and CDR2 FQNEAQ come from the germline V gene (reference sequence). This CDR3 is 12 amino acids long. CDR3 sequence (DNA): TGTGCCAGCAGCGTCCAACAGGGTGGCTACACCTTC. Encoded protein: CASSVQQGGYTF.

This clone was seen just once. V usage is TRBV28 and J usage is TRBJ2-6; 7 bases agree with TRBD1. The germline V gene encodes CDR1 MDHEN and CDR2 SYDVKM. Losses at the gene ends were 5 bases for V and 2 bases for J; bases not matched to a gene: 3. This CDR3 region has 15 residues. CDR3 in amino acids: CASSLDRAGANVLTF. The CDR3 nucleotides are TGTGCCAGCAGTCTTGACAGGGCTGGGGCCAACGTCCTGACTTTC.

This clone was observed once. The chain uses TRBV3-1 (or the pseudogene TRBV3-2) and TRBJ1-1; TRBD1 agrees at 8 bases. The CDR3 sequence is 15 residues long. Germline V CDR1 and CDR2: LGHDT, YNNKEL (reference sequence). V was pared by 4 bases and J by 5 bases, with 9 bases of the junction left unmatched. CDR3 sequence (DNA): TGTGCCAGCAGCCCTCAATACAGGGGGGGGACTGAAGCTTTCTTT. This codes for CASSPQYRGGTEAFF.

V usage is TRBV24-1 and J usage is TRBJ1-2; D remains ambiguous. The germline CDR1 and CDR2 sequences are KGHDR and SFDVKD. This CDR3 has 14 residues. The ends were cut back, 7 bases at V and 3 bases at J, with 14 bases in the middle. The CDR3, as DNA: TGTGCCACCAGCGGTACAGCCTCTGACTATGGCTACACCTTC. Protein: CATSGTASDYGYTF.

The J gene is TRBJ2-1, the V gene TRBV28, with D unresolved. V gave up 8 bases and J gave up 0 bases, with 14 bases separating them. The CDR3 spans 15 residues. Germline V lookup: CDR1 MDHEN, CDR2 SYDVKM. The CDR3 region has the DNA TGTGCCAGCCTTGAAGACGGCAGCTCCTACAATGAGCAGTTCTTC. This sequence encodes CASLEDGSSYNEQFF. The full variable domain, its missing parts supplied by reference TRBV28 and TRBJ2-1, is DVKVTQSSRYLVKRTGEKVFLECVQDMDHENMFWYRQDPGLGLRLIYFSYDVKMKEKGDIPEGYSVSREKKERFSLILESASTNQTSMYLCASLEDGSSYNEQFFGPGTRLTVL.